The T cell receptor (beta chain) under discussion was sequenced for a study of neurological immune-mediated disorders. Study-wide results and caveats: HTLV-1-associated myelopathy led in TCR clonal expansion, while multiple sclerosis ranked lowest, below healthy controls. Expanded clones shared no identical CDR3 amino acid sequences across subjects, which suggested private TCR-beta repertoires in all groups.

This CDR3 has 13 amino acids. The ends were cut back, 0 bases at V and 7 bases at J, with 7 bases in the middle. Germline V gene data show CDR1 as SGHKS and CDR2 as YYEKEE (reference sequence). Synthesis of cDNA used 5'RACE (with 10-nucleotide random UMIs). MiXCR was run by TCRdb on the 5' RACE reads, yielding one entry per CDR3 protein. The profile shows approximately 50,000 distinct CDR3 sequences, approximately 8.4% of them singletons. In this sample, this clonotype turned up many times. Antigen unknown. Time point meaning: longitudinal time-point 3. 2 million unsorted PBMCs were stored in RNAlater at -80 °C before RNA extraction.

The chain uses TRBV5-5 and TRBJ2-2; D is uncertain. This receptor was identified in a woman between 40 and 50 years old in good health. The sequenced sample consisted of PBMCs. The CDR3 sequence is CASSLGVSGELFF. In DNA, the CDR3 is TGTGCCAGCAGCTTGGGAGTGAGCGGGGAGCTGTTTTTT.